This T cell receptor (beta chain) was observed in a study of early T cells in non-severe SARS-CoV-2 infection. Study details: Chains from this unsorted whole-blood bulk RNA could not be paired.

Molecules of cDNA were individually given unique molecular identifiers that were attached to them. TCRdb analysed the 5' RACE reads with MiXCR anew, one entry per CDR3 protein. The sample has 50,000 to 70,000 distinct CDR3 sequences, less than 9.5% seen once. This clonotype showed up many times. Its antigen is unidentified. Trimming took 4 bases from V and 2 from J, leaving 18 bases between them. This CDR3 spans 16 amino acids. The germline CDR1 and CDR2 sequences are SGHRS and YFSETQ. General study results and limits: Clonotype matching in VDJdb favored anti-spike CD8 responses and did not capture private and CD4 specificities.

Sample: whole blood. J is TRBJ2-5 and V is TRBV5-1; D gene ambiguous. This clonotype was obtained from an adult who was a healthcare worker with PCR-confirmed SARS-CoV-2 infection or an uninfected control (not recorded which). CDR3 nucleotide sequence: TGCGCCAGCAGCCGTGGACCGATTAATTCGCAAGAGACCCAGTACTTC. This encodes CASSRGPINSQETQYF.